This T cell receptor beta chain was recovered during a study of CD8 T cells in ankylosing spondylitis. Regarding this clonotype: Its antigen is unidentified.

A single record per CDR3 protein comes from TCRdb applying MiXCR to the 5' RACE reads. The table records a few hundred thousand distinct CDR3 sequences, less than 25% of them present only once. Trimming removed 2 bases at V and 4 bases at J, with 14 bases between. This CDR3 has 15 residues. Germline CDR1 and CDR2: MNHEY and SMNVEV (reference sequence). Study-wide results and caveats: Ankylosing spondylitis blood appeared to be characterized by a TCR beta motif of eight highly homologous variants.

This chain connects TRBV27 to TRBJ1-2; D ambiguous. The material sequenced was blood, either unsorted or a sorted T cell fraction (not recorded which). This receptor was taken from a female donor with ankylosing spondylitis or in good health (not recorded which). The CDR3 DNA sequence: TGTGCCAGCAGTTTAAAGGGATCCAATGGCTATGGCTACACCTTC. Protein: CASSLKGSNGYGYTF.